This T cell receptor beta chain was documented in a study of shared clonotypes between healthy human individuals. Points from the study as a whole: Only a few donors were included, so the genetic and exposure-history diversity represented was limited.

As for this clone: Its antigen is still unknown.

The authors ran the assay at deep level. Clones were read by immunoSEQ multiplex PCR, and TCRdb kept only the in-frame ones, dropping some. The table includes 2 million to 2.5 million clones, roughly 93% detected once. Trimming stripped 3 bases from V and 6 bases from J, with 12 bases between. CDR3 length: 14 residues. Germline loops: CDR1 MNHNS, CDR2 SASEGT. A CD45RA+ naive subset and a CD45RA-negative memory subset were split from CD4+ cells. The chain employs TRBV6-1 and TRBJ2-1, with D possibly TRBD1 on 5 matching bases. The sample comprised naive CD4+ T cells from PBMCs. The subset here: CD45RA+ positively selected. The clonotype originates from a man younger than 30 in good health. Some clones in this sample may be carry-over from other donors' samples. CDR3: CASSDWGRANEQFF. CDR3 coding DNA: TGTGCCAGCAGTGACTGGGGCAGGGCCAATGAGCAGTTCTTC.